The source of this TCR beta chain is a study of shared clonotypes between healthy human individuals. Study details: There were three CD4 naive, three CD4 memory, two CD8 naive and one CD8 memory plates per donor.

Using immunoSEQ multiplex PCR, the repertoire was profiled, and TCRdb retains in-frame clones only, with some absent. This table holds 2 million to 2.5 million clones, around 92% found once. Germline assignment: CDR1 SGHVS and CDR2 FQNEAQ. Trimming took 1 base from V and 5 from J; bases not matched to a gene: 6. The CDR3 contains 16 residues. Sequencing used naive CD4+ T cells from PBMCs. Noted subset: CD45RA+ positively selected. The source is a young man in good health. Some clones in this sample may be carry-over from other donors' samples. The J gene is TRBJ2-5, the V gene TRBV7-8; the match to TRBD2 covers 11 bases. The CDR3 here is CASSLGVPSGRETQYF. CDR3 nucleotides: TGTGCCAGCAGCTTAGGAGTTCCTAGCGGGAGGGAGACCCAGTACTTC.